A selection of T cell receptor beta chains follows, all from one sample in a study of vaccination effects on CD4 cells after COVID-19. Profiling relied on immunoSEQ multiplex PCR, and the TCRdb table lists in-frame clones only, not all of them. The sample lists approximately 40,000 clones, around 78% seen once, with less than 40% in the top ten. Antigen specificity for these receptors is unknown. The sample was CD4+ T cells from PBMCs cultured with a peptide pool, taken before COVID-19 vaccination. These receptors were taken from a human donor who had a prior SARS-CoV-2 infection. Both conserved end residues are part of each CDR3. A D gene is named only where the DNA matches it firmly. Not every row has a clone size; where given, it reads once, few, many or a size class.

clone size	V gene	J gene	D gene	CDR3 protein	CDR3 DNA
NA	TRBV7-2	TRBJ2-5	TRBD1	CASSLNTGGGETQYF	TGTGCCAGCAGCTTAAACACAGGGGGCGGAGAGACCCAGTACTTC
NA	TRBV24-1	TRBJ1-3	NA	CATSDWADSNTIYF	TGTGCCACCAGTGATTGGGCAGACTCAAACACCATATATTTT
NA	TRBV5-1	TRBJ2-5	TRBD2	CASSKGLAEGQETQYF	TGCGCCAGCAGCAAGGGACTAGCGGAAGGACAAGAGACCCAGTACTTC
once	TRBV3-1/TRBV3-2	TRBJ1-3	NA	CASSLGHRSGNTIYF	TGTGCCAGCAGTCTGGGACATCGCTCTGGAAACACCATATATTTT
NA	TRBV2	TRBJ2-7	NA	CASIKERVSYEQYF	TGTGCCAGCATTAAAGAGCGGGTTTCCTACGAGCAGTACTTC
few	TRBV5-1	TRBJ1-5	NA	CASSTGQKNQPQHF	TGCGCCAGCAGCACCGGACAGAAGAATCAGCCCCAGCATTTT
NA	TRBV6-1	TRBJ1-3	NA	CASSEYPGNTIYF	TGTGCCAGCAGTGAATACCCAGGAAACACCATATATTTT
few	TRBV7-2	TRBJ1-1	NA	CASSLYGVRDTEAFF	TGTGCCAGCAGCTTATACGGGGTTAGAGACACTGAAGCTTTCTTT
NA	TRBV6-1	TRBJ2-1	TRBD1	CASSEAITGGEQFF	TGTGCCAGCAGTGAAGCGATAACAGGGGGTGAGCAGTTCTTC
NA	TRBV6-5	TRBJ2-7	TRBD2	CASSRLAGVIEQYF	TGTGCCAGCAGTAGACTAGCGGGAGTGATTGAGCAGTACTTC